These 30 T cell receptor beta chains share one sample of origin, sequenced in a study of shared clonotypes between healthy human individuals. Terminally differentiated effector memory CD45RA+ cells were excluded by CCR7 positive selection of CD45RO-negative cells. The method was immunoSEQ multiplex PCR; TCRdb's version includes in-frame clones alone and lacks a portion of them. Among some 2,100,000 clones listed, about 93% were seen once. Sequenced material: naive CD8+ T cells from PBMCs. The source of these receptors is a man aged 18 to 29 in good health. Some clones in this sample may be carry-over from other donors' samples.

The rearrangement links TRBV19 to TRBJ2-3; D is unresolved. The germline CDR1 and CDR2 sequences are LNHDA and SQIVND (reference sequence). V lost 5 bases to trimming and J lost 5 bases, with 5 bases between them. The CDR3 is made up of 11 amino acids. The CDR3 DNA sequence: TGTGCCAGTAGTTATTTAGATACGCAGTATTTT. It specifies CASSYLDTQYF.

The V gene is TRBV27, the J gene TRBJ1-2; D is unclear. Looked up from germline, CDR1 is MNHEY and CDR2 is SMNVEV (reference sequence). The CDR3 runs 14 residues. V dropped 10 bases and J dropped 7 bases, with 22 bases sitting between them. CDR3 sequence (DNA): TGTGCCACCACCACCAGGCCATATACGGGTGGCTACACCTTC. It translates to CATTTRPYTGGYTF.

This chain connects TRBV25-1 to TRBJ1-1, with a weak D call TRBD1 (6 bases). The CDR3 consists of 14 residues. Germline-derived CDR1 and CDR2 are MGHDK and SYGVNS. Deletions cut 5 bases from V and 1 base from J, with 11 bases between. DNA of the CDR3: TGTGCCAGCAGTTTCCAGGGACAGAACACTGAAGCTTTCTTT. This codes for CASSFQGQNTEAFF.

CDR3 loop: CASSSTRTTGELFF. DNA for the CDR3: TGTGCCAGCAGTTCGACACGTACCACCGGGGAGCTGTTTTTT. This chain connects TRBV27 to TRBJ2-2; D is unresolved. CDR3 length: 14 amino acids. V lost 4 bases and J 4 bases, leaving 10 bases between the germline ends. In germline, CDR1 is MNHEY, CDR2 SMNVEV (reference sequence).

The J gene is TRBJ1-1, the V gene TRBV2, with a tentative D call TRBD1 (6 bases). The germline gives CDR1 SNHLY, CDR2 FYNNEI. This CDR3 has 13 amino acids. V lost 5 bases, J lost 4 bases, and 11 bases lay in between. The DNA of the CDR3 is TGTGCCAGCAGTCCCCAGGGGAGCACTGAAGCTTTCTTT. The encoded protein is CASSPQGSTEAFF.

This clone was detected once. CDR3 nucleotide sequence: TGTGCCACCCACATAATTCAAGGGGGACAGGAGAGGGAAGAGACCCAGTACTTC. This encodes CATHIIQGGQEREETQYF. V and J are TRBV10-3 and TRBJ2-5; TRBD1 matches 8 bases. Germline assignment: CDR1 ENHRY and CDR2 SYGVKD. The junction had 22 bases not matched to a gene; V was cut back by 10 bases and J by 3 bases. This CDR3 is built from 18 residues.

The chain joins TRBV5-1 to TRBJ2-1, with TRBD1 identical over 8 bases. The length of the CDR3 is 15 residues. After removal of 3 bases from V and 5 bases from J, the junction contained 7 bases not matched to a gene. The germline gives CDR1 SGHRS, CDR2 YFSETQ. In DNA, the CDR3 is TGCGCCAGCAGCTCGGACAGGGTACCCCACAATGAGCAGTTCTTC. Encoded protein: CASSSDRVPHNEQFF.

In nucleotides, the CDR3 is TGTGCCACCAGCGGAAGGGAAGCGGGAGGGGGCAATGAGCAGTTCTTC. Translation: CATSGREAGGGNEQFF. The gene calls are TRBV15 and TRBJ2-1; 10 bases line up with TRBD2. From germline, CDR1 is LNHNV and CDR2 YYDKDF (reference sequence). With V trimmed by 5 bases and J by 6 bases, 10 bases remained unmatched. The CDR3 runs 16 residues.

Written as DNA, the CDR3 is TGTGCCAGCAGTTATGTCTTGGGGATTGATGTCATTCAGTACTTC. It is translated as CASSYVLGIDVIQYF. The gene calls are TRBV28 and TRBJ2-4; D uncertain. CDR1 is MDHEN, CDR2 SYDVKM, per germline. This CDR3 is built from 15 residues. Trimming removed 4 bases from V and 9 bases from J, with 19 bases in between.

The J gene is TRBJ2-7, the V gene TRBV28, with D possibly being TRBD1 or TRBD2 (5 bases each). Germline V gene lookup returns CDR1 MDHEN and CDR2 SYDVKM. The CDR3 covers 16 residues. With 6 bases removed from V and 1 base from J, the gap between germline ends came to 19 bases. The CDR3 protein is CASRSPWDGLSYEQYF. The DNA of the CDR3 is TGTGCCAGCAGGTCCCCCTGGGACGGACTGTCCTACGAGCAGTACTTC.

As concerns this clone: Other DNA sequences from this sample encode an identical CDR3 as well. The DNA for the CDR3 is TGTGCCAGCAGCCTTCTAGCGGGGAGCTCCTACAATGAGCAGTTCTTC. Protein product: CASSLLAGSSYNEQFF. The chain carries TRBV7-9 and TRBJ2-1; 9 bases match TRBD2. J was trimmed by 0 bases and V by 5 bases; bases with no gene match: 5. There are 16 residues in the CDR3. The germline V gene encodes CDR1 SEHNR and CDR2 FQNEAQ (reference sequence).

The V and J genes are TRBV9 and TRBJ1-5; D remains unclear. Trimming took off 2 bases at V and 10 bases at J, with 13 bases between the two ends. Germline CDR1 and CDR2: SGDLS and YYNGEE. The CDR3 is made up of 13 amino acids. The CDR3 sequence: CASSVAGGYPQHF. CDR3 coding DNA: TGTGCCAGCAGCGTGGCGGGAGGGTATCCCCAGCATTTT.

The CDR3 DNA follows: TGTGCCAGCAGCGAACACACAGCGAACACTGAAGCTTTCTTT. This codes for CASSEHTANTEAFF. The chain has TRBV9 and TRBJ1-1; D unresolved. V was pared by 3 bases and J by 1 base, with 10 bases between. This CDR3 has 14 amino acids. The germline V gene has CDR1 SGDLS and CDR2 YYNGEE.

The J gene is TRBJ2-7, the V gene TRBV9, with TRBD2 matching 9 bases. The CDR3 consists of 15 residues. Per germline, CDR1 SGDLS and CDR2 YYNGEE. Trimming cost V 4 bases and J 4 bases; bases outside gene matches: 9. Here the CDR3 reads CASSPPAGGRYEQYF. Written as DNA, the CDR3 is TGTGCCAGCAGCCCCCCAGCGGGAGGTCGGTACGAGCAGTACTTC.

This sequence joins TRBV21-1 and TRBJ1-1; the table's D call, TRBD1, was not checked against the DNA. TRBV21-1 is tagged as a pseudogene. The length of the CDR3 is 17 residues. The CDR3 protein is CASSKVCQRTANTEAFF. CDR3 DNA: TGTGCCAGCAGCAAAGTCTGTCAGAGGACAGCGAACACTGAAGCTTTCTTT.

The chain joins TRBV7-8 to TRBJ1-6; no clear D. The CDR3 length is 15 residues. Per germline, CDR1 SGHVS and CDR2 FQNEAQ. V lost 7 bases to trimming and J lost 1 base, with 11 bases between them. The CDR3 sequence: CASTPPGSYNSPLHF. In nucleotides, the CDR3 is TGTGCCAGCACCCCCCCAGGATCCTATAATTCACCCCTCCACTTT. Variable domain in full (rest from reference TRBV7-8 and TRBJ1-6): GAGVSQSPRYKVAKRGQDVALRCDPISGHVSLFWYQQALGQGPEFLTYFQNEAQLDKSGLPSDRFFAERPEGSVSTLKIQRTQQEDSAVYLCASTPPGSYNSPLHFGNGTRLTVT.

In this sample, this clone turned up once. The chain links TRBV7-9 to TRBJ2-5; TRBD2 matches at 8 bases. Germline V gene sequence: CDR1 SEHNR, CDR2 FQNEAQ (reference sequence). V gave up 2 bases and J gave up 0 bases; unmatched junction bases: 5. The CDR3 loop spans 16 amino acids. CDR3 protein: CASSLSPSGYQETQYF. The CDR3 DNA follows: TGTGCCAGCAGCTTAAGTCCTAGCGGGTACCAAGAGACCCAGTACTTC.

The CDR3 DNA reads as TGTGCCAGCAGCTTAGTCGGGCAAGAGACCCAGTACTTC. Its protein is CASSLVGQETQYF. This chain uses TRBV7-6 with TRBJ2-5; D uncertain. There are 13 residues in the CDR3. Trimming pared 1 base from V and 2 bases from J, leaving 5 bases between. CDR1 is SGHVS, CDR2 FNYEAQ, per germline.

This clone was counted only a few times. V usage is TRBV9 and J usage is TRBJ2-2; D is uncertain. The V end lost 3 bases, the J end lost 4 bases, and 7 bases lay between the germline ends. CDR1 and CDR2 from the germline V gene are SGDLS and YYNGEE. CDR3 length equals 13 residues. Written as DNA, the CDR3 is TGTGCCAGCAGCGCCCTGGTCACCGGGGAGCTGTTTTTT. Translating gives CASSALVTGELFF.

The chain recombines TRBV5-4 with TRBJ2-1; 9 bases fit TRBD1. Germline CDR1 is SGHNT and CDR2 is YYREEE (reference sequence). With 0 bases clipped from V and 14 bases from J, the junction kept 3 bases outside the gene matches. This CDR3 has 12 residues. The CDR3, as DNA: TGTGCCAGCAGCTTGGCCAGGACAGGGGAGTTCTTC. Protein: CASSLARTGEFF.

This CDR3 is CASSVLRDRPAFF. CDR3 nucleotide sequence: TGTGCCAGCAGTGTCCTCCGGGACAGGCCAGCTTTCTTT. This chain connects TRBV27 to TRBJ1-1; 8 nucleotides agree with TRBD1. The CDR3 covers 13 residues. Germline CDR1 and CDR2: MNHEY and SMNVEV (reference sequence). With V trimmed by 5 bases and J by 10 bases, 9 bases remained unmatched.

As regards this clone: This sample also contains other DNA sequences that code for the same CDR3. The chain couples TRBV11-2 to TRBJ2-7, with D hard to call. This CDR3 is built from 12 residues. Deletions cut 5 bases from V and 2 bases from J, with 7 bases between. The V gene's germline CDR1 is SGHAT and CDR2 FQNNGV. CDR3 DNA: TGTGCCAGCAGCCTGGTCCCCTACGAGCAGTACTTC. Translating it yields CASSLVPYEQYF.

The chain has TRBV19 and TRBJ2-5, with TRBD1 as a possible D gene (5 bases). V lost 7 bases, J lost 0 bases, and 15 bases lay in between. This CDR3 is built from 15 residues. Germline values: CDR1 LNHDA, CDR2 SQIVND (reference sequence). The DNA for the CDR3 is TGTGCCAGTAAAAAGACAGCTTTGTACCAAGAGACCCAGTACTTC. Translation: CASKKTALYQETQYF.

As for this clone: This sample includes further DNA sequences coding for the same CDR3. The chain combines TRBV28 with TRBJ2-2; no clear D gene. The V and J ends lost 4 bases and 8 bases respectively, with 8 bases between them. This CDR3 is built from 12 residues. Germline CDR1 and CDR2: MDHEN and SYDVKM. This CDR3 is CASSSLSGELFF. The DNA of the CDR3 is TGTGCCAGCAGTTCCCTATCTGGGGAGCTGTTTTTT.

The V and J genes are TRBV4-2 and TRBJ2-5; D gene uncertain. The V gene's germline CDR1 is LGHNA and CDR2 YNFKEQ. This CDR3 comprises 13 residues. V lost 4 bases to trimming and J lost 5 bases, with 11 bases between them. DNA for the CDR3: TGTGCCAGCAGCCCCCCCGAGTGGGAGACCCAGTACTTC. Protein: CASSPPEWETQYF.

The rearrangement links TRBV7-2 to TRBJ2-7, with D possibly being TRBD2 (6 bases). The germline V gene has CDR1 SGHTA and CDR2 FQGNSA. There are 12 residues in the CDR3. Trimming removed 5 bases from V and 3 bases from J, with 8 bases in between. The CDR3 DNA is TGTGCCAGCAGCCCGGAGGGCTACGAGCAGTACTTC. Residues: CASSPEGYEQYF.

Comment on this clone: The sample has other DNA sequences that encode this CDR3 too. V is TRBV28 and J is TRBJ2-7; the D is unclear. Germline V gene sequence: CDR1 MDHEN, CDR2 SYDVKM. Between the trimmed V and J ends, which lost 6 bases and 1 base, there was a span of 7 bases. This CDR3 region has 12 residues. In nucleotides, the CDR3 is TGTGCCAGCAGCTGGGATTCCTACGAGCAGTACTTC. It codes for CASSWDSYEQYF.

This chain connects TRBV6-1 to TRBJ1-5, with D maybe TRBD1 (5 bases). The CDR3 extends over 16 amino acids. Germline V lookup: CDR1 MNHNS, CDR2 SASEGT. V shed 1 base and J shed 2 bases, with 12 bases lying between them. This CDR3 is CASSEVVRGGNQPQHF. The CDR3 nucleotides are TGTGCCAGCAGTGAAGTGGTGAGAGGGGGCAATCAGCCCCAGCATTTT.

The rearrangement joins TRBV27 to TRBJ2-7; no clear D. This CDR3 is built from 13 residues. Germline V gene data show CDR1 as MNHEY and CDR2 as SMNVEV (reference sequence). V lost 3 bases and J lost 0, with 6 bases in between. This chain's CDR3 is CASSFMYSYEQYF. DNA of the CDR3: TGTGCCAGCAGTTTCATGTACTCCTACGAGCAGTACTTC.

This chain connects TRBV7-9 to TRBJ2-2; D may correspond to TRBD1 or TRBD2 (5 bases each). Germline loops: CDR1 SEHNR, CDR2 FQNEAQ (reference sequence). CDR3 size: 14 residues. V was trimmed by 8 bases and J by 4 bases, leaving 14 bases between them. The CDR3 DNA is TGTGCCAGCCGAGTGGGACGGGCCACCGGGGAGCTGTTTTTT. This codes for CASRVGRATGELFF.